This T cell receptor beta chain was recorded in a study of CD8 T cells in ankylosing spondylitis. Details on this clonotype: Its specificity is not known.

The germline CDR1 and CDR2 sequences are SGHAT and FQNNGV. Deletions cut 6 bases from V and 8 bases from J, with 11 bases between. The CDR3 extends over 12 amino acids. TCR beta libraries were made by quantitative 5'-RACE with molecular barcodes. Using its own MiXCR run on the 5' RACE reads, TCRdb lists one record per CDR3 protein. The data hold hundreds of thousands of distinct CDR3 sequences, with approximately 22% observed a single time. General study points: A TCR beta motif made of several highly homologous variants seemed typical of ankylosing spondylitis blood.

The receptor was derived from a male donor with ankylosing spondylitis or in good health (not recorded which). Sample: blood, either unsorted or a sorted T cell fraction (not recorded which). This chain links TRBV11-2 with TRBJ2-1; D is uncertain. This CDR3 is CASSLPSDEQFF. CDR3 DNA sequence: TGTGCCAGCAGTTTACCTAGTGATGAGCAGTTCTTC.